This T cell receptor beta chain originates from a study of siplizumab effects on memory and regulatory T cells. Study conclusions and caveats: Alloreactive sequences tracing back to unstimulated CD4+ memory cells fell significantly with siplizumab. Both greater diversity than memory cells and a major contribution to the alloresponse seemed to characterize naive T cells.

A word on this clone: The antigen is undetermined.

Each sample had approximately 10^5 TCR templates assayed. Sequencing was performed with immunoSEQ multiplex PCR; in TCRdb, only in-frame clones are kept and a portion is missing. The sample contains about 100,000 clones, 92% of which appear only once. This CDR3 is 14 amino acids long. Trimming left V 0 bases short and J 3 bases short, with 11 bases between. The V gene's germline CDR1 is GTSNPN and CDR2 SVGIG (reference sequence). This receptor was identified in a human donor in good health. The sequenced sample was non-Treg CD4+ T cells sorted from blood. This chain joins TRBV30 and TRBJ2-5; tentatively, D is TRBD1 (5 bases). CDR3 sequence (DNA): TGTGCCTGGAGTGTACGACAGCGAAAAGAGACCCAGTACTTC. Residues: CAWSVRQRKETQYF. The complete variable domain, with remaining parts taken from reference TRBV30 and TRBJ2-5, reads SQTIHQWPATLVQPVGSPLSLECTVEGTSNPNLYWYRQAAGRGLQLLFYSVGIGQISSEVPQNLSASRPQDRQFILSSKKLLLSDSGFYLCAWSVRQRKETQYFGPGTRLLVL.